This TCR beta chain was identified during a study of blood T cell repertoires in COVID-19. Whole-study context: Some COVID-19 samples were acute and others convalescent; all came from the United States, Italy and Spain.

The CDR3 is 16 amino acids. Unmatched junction bases numbered 4, after V lost 0 bases and J lost 1 base. Germline loops: CDR1 SGHTA, CDR2 FQGTGA. The authors' processing: Using reference gene primer amplification, nucleated cell counts were estimated. Measured with immunoSEQ multiplex PCR; TCRdb has only the in-frame clones, and not every one. V and J calls and clone size are given by that table; D and trimming were obtained from the DNA. The sample has about 100,000 clones, about nine tenths seen once. The J gene is TRBJ2-5, the V gene TRBV7-3; 8 nucleotides align to TRBD2. This clonotype was sampled from a man aged 50 to 59 with active COVID-19. Material: peripheral blood. CDR3: CASSLTGRGAQETQYF. The CDR3 nucleotides are TGTGCCAGCAGCTTAACAGGGCGGGGGGCCCAAGAGACCCAGTACTTC.